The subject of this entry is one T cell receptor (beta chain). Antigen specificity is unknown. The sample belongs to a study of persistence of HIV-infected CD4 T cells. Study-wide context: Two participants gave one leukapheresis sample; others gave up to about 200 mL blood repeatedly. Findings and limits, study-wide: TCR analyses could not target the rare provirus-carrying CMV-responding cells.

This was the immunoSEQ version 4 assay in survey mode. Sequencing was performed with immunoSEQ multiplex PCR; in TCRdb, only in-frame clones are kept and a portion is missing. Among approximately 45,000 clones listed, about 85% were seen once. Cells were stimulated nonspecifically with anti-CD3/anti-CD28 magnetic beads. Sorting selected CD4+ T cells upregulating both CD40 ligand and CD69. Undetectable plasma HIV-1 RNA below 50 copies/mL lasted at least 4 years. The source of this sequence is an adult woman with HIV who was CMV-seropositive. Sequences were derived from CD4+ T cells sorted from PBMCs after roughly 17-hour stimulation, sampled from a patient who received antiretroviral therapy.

The CDR3 DNA reads as TGTGCCAGCAGAGATGCAGGGGGCGCGTCCTACGAGCAGTACTTC. Translated, it gives CASRDAGGASYEQYF. V gene TRBV6-5 combines with J gene TRBJ2-7, with 8 bases identical to TRBD1. J lost 1 base, V lost 6 bases, and 8 bases had no gene match. CDR3 size: 15 residues. CDR1 is MNHEY and CDR2 is SVGAGI in the germline V gene.